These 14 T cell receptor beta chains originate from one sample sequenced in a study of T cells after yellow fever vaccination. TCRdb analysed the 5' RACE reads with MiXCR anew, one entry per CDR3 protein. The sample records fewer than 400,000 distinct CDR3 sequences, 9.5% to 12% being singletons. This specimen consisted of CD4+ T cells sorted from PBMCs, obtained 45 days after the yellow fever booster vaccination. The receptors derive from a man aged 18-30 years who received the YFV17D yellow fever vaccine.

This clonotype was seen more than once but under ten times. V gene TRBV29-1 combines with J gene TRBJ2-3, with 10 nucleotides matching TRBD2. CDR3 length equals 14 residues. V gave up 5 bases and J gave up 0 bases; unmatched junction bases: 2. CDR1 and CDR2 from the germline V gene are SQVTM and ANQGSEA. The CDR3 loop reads CSVMTSGSTDTQYF. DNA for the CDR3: TGCAGCGTTATGACTAGCGGGAGCACAGATACGCAGTATTTT.

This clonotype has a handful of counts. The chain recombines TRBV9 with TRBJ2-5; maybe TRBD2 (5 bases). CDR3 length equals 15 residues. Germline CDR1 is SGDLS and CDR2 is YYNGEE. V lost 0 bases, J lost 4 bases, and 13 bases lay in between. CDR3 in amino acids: CASSVGERRVETQYF. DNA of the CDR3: TGTGCCAGCAGCGTAGGGGAACGGCGGGTAGAGACCCAGTACTTC. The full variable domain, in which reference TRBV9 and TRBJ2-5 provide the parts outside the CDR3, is DSGVTQTPKHLITATGQRVTLRCSPRSGDLSVYWYQQSLDQGLQFLIQYYNGEERAKGNILERFSAQQFPDLHSELNLSSLELGDSALYFCASSVGERRVETQYFGPGTRLLVL.

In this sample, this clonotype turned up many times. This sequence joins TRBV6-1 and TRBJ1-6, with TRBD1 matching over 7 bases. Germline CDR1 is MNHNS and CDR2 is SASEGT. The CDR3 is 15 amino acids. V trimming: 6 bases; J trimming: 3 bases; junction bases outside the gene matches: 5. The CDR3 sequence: CASRPTGIYNSPLHF. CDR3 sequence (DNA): TGTGCCAGCAGACCGACAGGGATCTATAATTCACCCCTCCACTTT.

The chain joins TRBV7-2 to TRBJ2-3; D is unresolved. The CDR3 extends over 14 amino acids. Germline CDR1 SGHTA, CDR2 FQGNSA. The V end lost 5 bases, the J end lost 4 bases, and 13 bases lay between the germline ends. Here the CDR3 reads CASSPLWDADTQYF. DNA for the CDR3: TGTGCCAGCAGCCCACTCTGGGATGCAGATACGCAGTATTTT.

CDR3 sequence: CASRTTGTGNTIYF. The CDR3 DNA reads as TGCGCCAGCAGGACTACAGGGACGGGAAACACCATATATTTT. The rearrangement joins TRBV5-1 to TRBJ1-3, with D perhaps TRBD1 (6 bases). CDR3 length: 14 residues. Trimming stripped 5 bases from V and 4 bases from J, with 13 bases between. Germline assignment: CDR1 SGHRS and CDR2 YFSETQ.

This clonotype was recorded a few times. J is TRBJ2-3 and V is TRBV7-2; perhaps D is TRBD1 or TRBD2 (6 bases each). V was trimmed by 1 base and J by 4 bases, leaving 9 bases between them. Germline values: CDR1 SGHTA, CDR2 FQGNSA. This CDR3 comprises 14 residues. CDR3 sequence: CASSLVGGPDTQYF. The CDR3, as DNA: TGTGCCAGCAGCTTAGTGGGGGGCCCAGATACGCAGTATTTT. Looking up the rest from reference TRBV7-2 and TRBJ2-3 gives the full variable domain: GAGVSQSPSNKVTEKGKDVELRCDPISGHTALYWYRQSLGQGLEFLIYFQGNSAPDKSGLPSDRFSAERTGGSVSTLTIQRTQQEDSAVYLCASSLVGGPDTQYFGPGTRLTVL.

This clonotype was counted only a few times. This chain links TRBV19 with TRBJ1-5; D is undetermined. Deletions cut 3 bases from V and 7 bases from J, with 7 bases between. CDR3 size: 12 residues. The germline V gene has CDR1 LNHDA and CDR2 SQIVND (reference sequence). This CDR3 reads CASSIWAQPQHF. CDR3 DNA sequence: TGTGCCAGTAGTATCTGGGCCCAGCCCCAGCATTTT. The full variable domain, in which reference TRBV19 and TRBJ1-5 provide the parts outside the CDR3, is DGGITQSPKYLFRKEGQNVTLSCEQNLNHDAMYWYRQDPGQGLRLIYYSQIVNDFQKGDIAEGYSVSREKKESFPLTVTSAQKNPTAFYLCASSIWAQPQHFGDGTRLSIL.

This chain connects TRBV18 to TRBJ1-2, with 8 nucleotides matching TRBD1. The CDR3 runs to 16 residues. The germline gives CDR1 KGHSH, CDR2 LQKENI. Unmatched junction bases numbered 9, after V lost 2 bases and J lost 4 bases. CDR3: CASSPSRQGPIYGYTF. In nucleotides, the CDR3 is TGTGCCAGCTCACCAAGTCGACAGGGGCCGATCTATGGCTACACCTTC.

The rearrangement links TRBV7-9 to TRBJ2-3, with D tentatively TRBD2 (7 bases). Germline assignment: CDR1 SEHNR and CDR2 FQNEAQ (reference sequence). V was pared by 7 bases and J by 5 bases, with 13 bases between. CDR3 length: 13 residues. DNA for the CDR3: TGTGCCAGCATGGGGGGGGCTGGAGATACGCAGTATTTT. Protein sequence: CASMGGAGDTQYF.

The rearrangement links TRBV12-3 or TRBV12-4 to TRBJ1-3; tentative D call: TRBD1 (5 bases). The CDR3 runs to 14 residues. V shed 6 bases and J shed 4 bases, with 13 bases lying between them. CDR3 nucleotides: TGTGCCAGCAGCAGGGACCTATGGGGAAACACCATATATTTT. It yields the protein CASSRDLWGNTIYF.

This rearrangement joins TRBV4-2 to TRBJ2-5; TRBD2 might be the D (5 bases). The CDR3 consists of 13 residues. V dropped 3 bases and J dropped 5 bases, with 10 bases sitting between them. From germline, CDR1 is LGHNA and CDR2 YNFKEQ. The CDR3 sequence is CASSQQPGETQYF. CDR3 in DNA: TGTGCCAGCAGCCAGCAGCCGGGGGAGACCCAGTACTTC.

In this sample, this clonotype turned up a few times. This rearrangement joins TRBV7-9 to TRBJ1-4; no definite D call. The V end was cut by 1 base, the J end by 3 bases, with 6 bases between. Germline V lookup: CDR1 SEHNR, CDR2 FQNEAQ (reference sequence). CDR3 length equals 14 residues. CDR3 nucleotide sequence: TGTGCCAGCAGCTTAGGACTTTCTAATGAAAAACTGTTTTTT. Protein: CASSLGLSNEKLFF.

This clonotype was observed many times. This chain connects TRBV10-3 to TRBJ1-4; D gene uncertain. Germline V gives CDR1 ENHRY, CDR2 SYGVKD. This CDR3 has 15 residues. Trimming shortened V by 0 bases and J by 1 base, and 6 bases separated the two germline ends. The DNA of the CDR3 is TGTGCCATCAGTGAGTCGAGTGGAACTAATGAAAAACTGTTTTTT. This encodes CAISESSGTNEKLFF.

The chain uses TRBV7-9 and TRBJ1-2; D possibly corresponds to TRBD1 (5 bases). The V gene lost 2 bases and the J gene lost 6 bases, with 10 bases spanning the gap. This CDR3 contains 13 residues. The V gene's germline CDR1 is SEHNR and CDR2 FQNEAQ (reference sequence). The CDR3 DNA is TGTGCCAGCAGCTTACAGGGCCTCGATGGCTACACCTTC. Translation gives CASSLQGLDGYTF.